This TCR beta chain was recovered during a study of human T cells and chemical hapten exposure. Study summary: All through the roughly 24-week study, the scalp of each patient received diphenylcyclopropenone doses weekly.

Time point: pre-sensitization, week 0. Treatment denoted: therapeutic diphenylcyclopropenone sensitization with weekly scalp DPC. Drawing of blood took place ahead of applying each patch test. The V end was cut by 3 bases, the J end by 0 bases, with 8 bases between. The CDR3 totals 14 residues. Germline V CDR1 and CDR2: KGHSH, LQKENI. Via MiXCR, TCRdb re-called the RACE reads, giving one row per CDR3 protein. The repertoire includes 120,000 or so distinct CDR3 sequences, about 13% of them detected once, and around 2.7% sits in the top ten. The clonotype comes from a young woman with alopecia areata. Some clones in this sample may be carry-over from other donors' samples. The chain is built from TRBV18 and TRBJ1-2; D call uncertain. The specimen comprised whole blood, sampled in connection with sensitization to the hapten diphenylcyclopropenone (DPC). CDR3 DNA sequence: TGTGCCAGCTCACCCTACAGATCTAACTATGGCTACACCTTC. Amino acid sequence: CASSPYRSNYGYTF.